The clone carrying this T cell receptor beta chain was picked up a small number of times. Its specificity is unknown. The record originates from a study of post-analysis software for immune sequencing data. Prepared libraries of TCR beta cDNA carried unique molecular identifiers. T cells numbering about 0.9 to 10 million yielded cDNA molecules that totaled roughly 0.5 million. TCRdb re-analysed the PCR reads in MiXCR, keeping a single row per CDR3 protein. The sample has about 500,000 distinct CDR3 sequences; less than 45% are singletons. Study-level results: Compared with controls, patients had more of about 5 TRBV segments, including TRBV5-6, TRBV5-1 and TRBV20-1. Significantly lower normalized Chao1 diversity was seen in multiple sclerosis patients than in controls.

The germline V gene has CDR1 SGHRS and CDR2 YFSETQ. The V and J ends lost 0 bases and 3 bases, in that order; junction bases with no gene match: 8. The CDR3 consists of 16 residues. The sample taken for sequencing was blood. This TCR was recovered from a girl aged 5-17 years with multiple sclerosis. This chain uses TRBV5-1 with TRBJ1-2, with 7 nucleotides matching TRBD1. CDR3 nucleotides: TGCGCCAGCAGCTTGGCCGAGGGACAGACCTACTATGGCTACACCTTC. Encoded protein: CASSLAEGQTYYGYTF.